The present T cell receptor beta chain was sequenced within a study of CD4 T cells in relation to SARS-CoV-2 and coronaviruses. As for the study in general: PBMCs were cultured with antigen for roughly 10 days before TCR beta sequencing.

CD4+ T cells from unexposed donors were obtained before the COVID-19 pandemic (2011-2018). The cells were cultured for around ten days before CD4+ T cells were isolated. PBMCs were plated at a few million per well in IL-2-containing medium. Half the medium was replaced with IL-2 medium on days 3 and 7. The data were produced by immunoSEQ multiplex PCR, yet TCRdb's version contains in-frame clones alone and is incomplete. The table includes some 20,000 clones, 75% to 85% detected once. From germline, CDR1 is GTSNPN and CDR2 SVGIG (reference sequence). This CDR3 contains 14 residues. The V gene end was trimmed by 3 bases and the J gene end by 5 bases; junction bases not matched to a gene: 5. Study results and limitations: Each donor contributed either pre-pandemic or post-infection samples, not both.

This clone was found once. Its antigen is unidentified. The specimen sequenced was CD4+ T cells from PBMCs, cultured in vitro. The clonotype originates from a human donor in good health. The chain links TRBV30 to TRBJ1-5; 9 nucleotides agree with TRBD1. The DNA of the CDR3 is TGTGCCTGGAGGGGGACAGGGAATTATCAGCCCCAGCATTTT. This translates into CAWRGTGNYQPQHF.